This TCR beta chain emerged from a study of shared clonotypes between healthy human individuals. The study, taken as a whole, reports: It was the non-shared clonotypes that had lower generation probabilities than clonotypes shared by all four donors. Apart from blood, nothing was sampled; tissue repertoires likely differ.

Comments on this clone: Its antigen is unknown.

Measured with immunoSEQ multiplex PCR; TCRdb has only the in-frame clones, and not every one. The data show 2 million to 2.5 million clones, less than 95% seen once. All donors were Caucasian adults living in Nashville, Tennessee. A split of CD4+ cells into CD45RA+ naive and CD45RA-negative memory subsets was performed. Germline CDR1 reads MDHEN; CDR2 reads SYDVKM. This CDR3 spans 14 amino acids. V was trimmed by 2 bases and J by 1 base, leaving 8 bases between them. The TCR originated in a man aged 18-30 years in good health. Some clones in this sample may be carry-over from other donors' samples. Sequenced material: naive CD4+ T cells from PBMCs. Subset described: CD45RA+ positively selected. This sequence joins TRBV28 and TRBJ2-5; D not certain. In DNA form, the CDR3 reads TGTGCCAGCAGTTTAGAGTCGTCCCAAGAGACCCAGTACTTC. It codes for CASSLESSQETQYF.